This T cell receptor beta chain appears in the sequencing data of a study of T cell changes during pregnancy in multiple sclerosis. The V end was cut by 2 bases, the J end by 8 bases, with 15 bases between. Germline V gives CDR1 MNHEY, CDR2 SMNVEV (reference sequence). This CDR3 spans 14 amino acids. Assay: immunoSEQ multiplex PCR; the TCRdb copy retains only in-frame clones and omits some. The repertoire holds about 32,000 clones, more than 85% seen once, with around 0.42% in the top ten. Sequencing was performed on CD4+ T cells from peripheral blood mononuclear cells, taken in the second trimester of pregnancy. The chain recombines TRBV27 with TRBJ1-2, with D possibly TRBD1 on 5 matching bases. This sequence was found in a female donor with multiple sclerosis, enrolled in a pregnancy study. The CDR3 reads CASSLNSGGFGYTF. In DNA form, the CDR3 reads TGTGCCAGCAGTTTAAACTCGGGGGGGTTCGGCTACACCTTC.